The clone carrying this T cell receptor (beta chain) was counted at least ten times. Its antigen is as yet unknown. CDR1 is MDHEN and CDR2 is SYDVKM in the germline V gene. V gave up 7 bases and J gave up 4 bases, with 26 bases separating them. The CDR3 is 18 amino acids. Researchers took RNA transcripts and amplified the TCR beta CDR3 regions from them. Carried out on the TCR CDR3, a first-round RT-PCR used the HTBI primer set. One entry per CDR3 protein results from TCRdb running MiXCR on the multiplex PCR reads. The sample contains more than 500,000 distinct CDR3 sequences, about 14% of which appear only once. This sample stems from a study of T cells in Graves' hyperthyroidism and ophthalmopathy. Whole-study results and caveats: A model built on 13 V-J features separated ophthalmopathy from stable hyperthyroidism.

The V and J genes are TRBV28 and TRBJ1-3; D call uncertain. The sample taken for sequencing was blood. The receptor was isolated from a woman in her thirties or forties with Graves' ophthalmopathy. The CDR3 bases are TGTGCCAGCATCCATCTCCCGGGAGGACTCAAGGCGGGAAACACCATATATTTT. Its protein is CASIHLPGGLKAGNTIYF.